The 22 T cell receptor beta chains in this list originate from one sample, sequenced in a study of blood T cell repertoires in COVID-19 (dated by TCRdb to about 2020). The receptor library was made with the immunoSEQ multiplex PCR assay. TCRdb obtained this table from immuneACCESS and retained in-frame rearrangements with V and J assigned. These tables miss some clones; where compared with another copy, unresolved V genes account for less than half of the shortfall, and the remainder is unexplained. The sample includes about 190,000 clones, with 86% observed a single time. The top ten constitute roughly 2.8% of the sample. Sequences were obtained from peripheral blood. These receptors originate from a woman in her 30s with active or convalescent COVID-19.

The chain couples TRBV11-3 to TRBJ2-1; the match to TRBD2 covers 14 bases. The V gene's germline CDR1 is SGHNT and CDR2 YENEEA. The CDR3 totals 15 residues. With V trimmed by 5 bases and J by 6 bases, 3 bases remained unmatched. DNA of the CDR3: TGTGCCAGCAGCCCAGGGACTAGCGGGAGCAATGAGCAGTTCTTC. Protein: CASSPGTSGSNEQFF.

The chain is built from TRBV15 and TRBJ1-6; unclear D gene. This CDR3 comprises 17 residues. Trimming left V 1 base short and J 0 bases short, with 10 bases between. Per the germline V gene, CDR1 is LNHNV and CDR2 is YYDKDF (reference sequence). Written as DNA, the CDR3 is TGTGCCACCAGCAGAGTCCCAGACATCTCCTATAATTCACCCCTCCACTTT. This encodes CATSRVPDISYNSPLHF.

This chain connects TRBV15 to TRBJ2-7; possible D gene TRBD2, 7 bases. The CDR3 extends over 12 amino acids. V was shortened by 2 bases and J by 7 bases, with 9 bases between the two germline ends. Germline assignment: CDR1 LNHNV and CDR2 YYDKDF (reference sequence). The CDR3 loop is CATSRRGGEQYF. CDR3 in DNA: TGTGCCACCAGCAGAAGGGGGGGGGAGCAGTACTTC.

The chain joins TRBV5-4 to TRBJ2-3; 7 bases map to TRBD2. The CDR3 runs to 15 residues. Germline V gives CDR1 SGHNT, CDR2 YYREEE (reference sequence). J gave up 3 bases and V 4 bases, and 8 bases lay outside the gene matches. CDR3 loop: CASSLAAGATDTQYF. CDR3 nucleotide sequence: TGTGCCAGCAGCCTAGCGGCTGGGGCAACAGATACGCAGTATTTT.

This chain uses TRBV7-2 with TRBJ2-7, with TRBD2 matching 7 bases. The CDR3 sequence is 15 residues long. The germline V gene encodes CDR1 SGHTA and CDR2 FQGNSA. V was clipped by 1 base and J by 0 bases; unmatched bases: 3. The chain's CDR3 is CASSLEGLSSYEQYF. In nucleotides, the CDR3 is TGTGCCAGCAGCTTAGAGGGACTAAGCTCCTACGAGCAGTACTTC.

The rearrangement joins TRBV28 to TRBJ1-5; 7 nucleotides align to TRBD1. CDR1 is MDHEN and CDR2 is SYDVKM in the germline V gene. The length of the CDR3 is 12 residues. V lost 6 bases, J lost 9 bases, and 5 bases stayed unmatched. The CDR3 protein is CASREGARPQHF. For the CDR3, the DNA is TGTGCCAGCAGGGAGGGGGCCAGGCCCCAGCATTTT.

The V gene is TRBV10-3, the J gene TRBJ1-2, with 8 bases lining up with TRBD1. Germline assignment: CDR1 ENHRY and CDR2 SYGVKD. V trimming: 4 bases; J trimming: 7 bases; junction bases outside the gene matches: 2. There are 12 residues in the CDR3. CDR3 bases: TGTGCCATCAGTGGACAGGGGACTGGCTACACCTTC. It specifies CAISGQGTGYTF.

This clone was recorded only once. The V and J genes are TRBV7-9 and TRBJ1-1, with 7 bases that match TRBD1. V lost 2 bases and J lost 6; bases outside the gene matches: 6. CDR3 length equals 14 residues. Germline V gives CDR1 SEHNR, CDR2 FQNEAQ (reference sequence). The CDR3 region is CASSLQGEGAEAFF. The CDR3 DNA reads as TGTGCCAGCAGCTTACAGGGGGAAGGGGCTGAAGCTTTCTTT.

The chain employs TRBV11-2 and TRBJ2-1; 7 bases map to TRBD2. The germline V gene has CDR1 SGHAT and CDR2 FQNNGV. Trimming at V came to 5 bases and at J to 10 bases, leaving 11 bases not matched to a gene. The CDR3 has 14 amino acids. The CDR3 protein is CASSRSGGGGEQFF. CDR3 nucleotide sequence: TGTGCCAGCAGCCGCTCGGGCGGGGGTGGCGAGCAGTTCTTC.

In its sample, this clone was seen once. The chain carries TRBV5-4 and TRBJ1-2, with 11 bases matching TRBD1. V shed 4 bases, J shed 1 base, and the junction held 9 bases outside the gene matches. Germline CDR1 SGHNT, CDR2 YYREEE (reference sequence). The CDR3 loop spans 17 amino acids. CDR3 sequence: CASSPHGQGAVNYGYTF. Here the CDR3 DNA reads TGTGCCAGCAGCCCGCACGGACAGGGGGCGGTTAACTATGGCTACACCTTC.

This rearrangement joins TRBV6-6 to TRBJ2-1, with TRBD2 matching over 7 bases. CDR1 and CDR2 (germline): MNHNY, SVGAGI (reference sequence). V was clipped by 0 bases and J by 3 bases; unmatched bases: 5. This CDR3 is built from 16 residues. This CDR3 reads CASSYSTGGNYNEQFF. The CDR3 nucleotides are TGTGCCAGCAGTTACTCGACGGGGGGAAACTACAATGAGCAGTTCTTC.

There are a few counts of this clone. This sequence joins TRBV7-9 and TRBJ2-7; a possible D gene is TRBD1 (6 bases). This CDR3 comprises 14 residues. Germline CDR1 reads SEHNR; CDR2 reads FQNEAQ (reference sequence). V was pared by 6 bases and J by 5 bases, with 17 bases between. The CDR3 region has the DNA TGTGCCAGCAGGTCGACAGGCTCCAGCCACGAGCAGTACTTC. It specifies CASRSTGSSHEQYF.

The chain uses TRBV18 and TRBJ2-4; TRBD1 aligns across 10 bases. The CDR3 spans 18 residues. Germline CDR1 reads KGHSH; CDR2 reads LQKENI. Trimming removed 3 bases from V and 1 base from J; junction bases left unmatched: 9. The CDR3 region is CASSPTGGTGTAKNIQYF. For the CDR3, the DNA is TGTGCCAGCTCACCGACAGGGGGCACTGGTACGGCCAAAAACATTCAGTACTTC.

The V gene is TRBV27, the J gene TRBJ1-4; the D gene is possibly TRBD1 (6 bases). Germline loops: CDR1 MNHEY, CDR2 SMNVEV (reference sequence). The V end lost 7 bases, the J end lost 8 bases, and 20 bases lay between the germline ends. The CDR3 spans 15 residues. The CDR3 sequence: CASTRSGGPWEKLFF. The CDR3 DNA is TGTGCCAGCACCAGATCCGGGGGGCCGTGGGAAAAACTGTTTTTT.

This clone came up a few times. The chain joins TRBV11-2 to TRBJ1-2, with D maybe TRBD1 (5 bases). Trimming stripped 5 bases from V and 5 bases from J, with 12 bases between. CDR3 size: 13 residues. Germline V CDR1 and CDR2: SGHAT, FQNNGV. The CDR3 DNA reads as TGTGCCAGCAGCGTACAGGCGGGATATGGCTACACCTTC. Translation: CASSVQAGYGYTF. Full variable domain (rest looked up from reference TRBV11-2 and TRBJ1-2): EAGVAQSPRYKIIEKRQSVAFWCNPISGHATLYWYQQILGQGPKLLIQFQNNGVVDDSQLPKDRFSAERLKGVDSTLKIQPAKLEDSAVYLCASSVQAGYGYTFGSGTRLTVV.

In nucleotides, the CDR3 is TGTGCCAGCAGGCCGGGACAGGGGTCCTACGAGCAGTACTTC. Translated, it gives CASRPGQGSYEQYF. The rearrangement links TRBV6-6 to TRBJ2-7, with 10 bases aligning to TRBD1. Germline CDR1 MNHNY, CDR2 SVGAGI (reference sequence). The CDR3 consists of 14 residues. J gave up 1 base and V 6 bases, and 3 bases lay outside the gene matches.

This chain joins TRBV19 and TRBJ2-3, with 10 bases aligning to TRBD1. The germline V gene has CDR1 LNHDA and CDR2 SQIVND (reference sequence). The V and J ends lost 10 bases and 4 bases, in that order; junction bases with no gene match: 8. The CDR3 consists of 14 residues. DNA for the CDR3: TGTGCCACCGGACAGGGGGGAGTTCCAGATACGCAGTATTTT. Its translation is CATGQGGVPDTQYF.

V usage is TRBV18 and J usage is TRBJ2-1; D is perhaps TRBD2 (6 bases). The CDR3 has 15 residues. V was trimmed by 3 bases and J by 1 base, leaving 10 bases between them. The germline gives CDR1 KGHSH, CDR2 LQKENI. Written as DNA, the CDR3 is TGTGCCAGCTCACCGACGGAGGGGTCCTACAATGAGCAGTTCTTC. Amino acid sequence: CASSPTEGSYNEQFF.

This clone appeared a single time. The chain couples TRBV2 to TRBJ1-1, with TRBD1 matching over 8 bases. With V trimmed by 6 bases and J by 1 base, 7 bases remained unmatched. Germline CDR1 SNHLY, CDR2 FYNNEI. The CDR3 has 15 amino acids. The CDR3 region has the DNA TGTGCCAGCAGAACCGGACAGGGAGGGAACACTGAAGCTTTCTTT. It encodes CASRTGQGGNTEAFF.

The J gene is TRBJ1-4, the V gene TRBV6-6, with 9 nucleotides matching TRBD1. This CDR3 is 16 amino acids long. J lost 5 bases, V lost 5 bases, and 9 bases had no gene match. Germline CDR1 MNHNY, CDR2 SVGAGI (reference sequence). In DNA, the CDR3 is TGTGCCAGCAGTCATGGCCGGGGACAGGGAAATGAAAAACTGTTTTTT. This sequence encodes CASSHGRGQGNEKLFF.

The CDR3 DNA follows: TGCGCCAGCAGCCCTGGGGGGGTCACGGCCTACGAGCAGTACTTC. It codes for CASSPGGVTAYEQYF. The rearrangement joins TRBV5-1 to TRBJ2-7; 7 bases match TRBD2. Unmatched junction bases numbered 9, after V lost 4 bases and J lost 2 bases. The CDR3 runs to 15 residues. Germline V CDR1 and CDR2: SGHRS, YFSETQ.

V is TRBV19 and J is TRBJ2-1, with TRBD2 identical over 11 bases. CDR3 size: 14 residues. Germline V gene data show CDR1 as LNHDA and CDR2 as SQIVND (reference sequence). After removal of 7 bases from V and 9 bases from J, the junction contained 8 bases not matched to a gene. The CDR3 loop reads CASTKTSGIGEQFF. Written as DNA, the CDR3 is TGTGCCAGTACCAAGACTAGCGGGATAGGTGAGCAGTTCTTC.